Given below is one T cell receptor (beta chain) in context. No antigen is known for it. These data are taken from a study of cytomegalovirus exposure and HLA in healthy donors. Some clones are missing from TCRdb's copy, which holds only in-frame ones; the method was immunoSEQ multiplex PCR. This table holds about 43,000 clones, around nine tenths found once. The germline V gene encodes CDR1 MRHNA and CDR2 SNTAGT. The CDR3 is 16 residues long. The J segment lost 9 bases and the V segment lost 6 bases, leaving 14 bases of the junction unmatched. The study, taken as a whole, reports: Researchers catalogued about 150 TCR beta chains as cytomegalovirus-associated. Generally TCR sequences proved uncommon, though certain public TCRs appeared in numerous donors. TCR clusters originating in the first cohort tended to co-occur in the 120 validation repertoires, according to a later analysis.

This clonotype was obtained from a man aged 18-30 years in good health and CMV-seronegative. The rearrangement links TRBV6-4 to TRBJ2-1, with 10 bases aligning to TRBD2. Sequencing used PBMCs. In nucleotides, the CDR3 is TGTGCCAGCAGCCCTGGCGCTAGCGGGAGTATTGGTGAGCAGTTCTTC. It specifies CASSPGASGSIGEQFF.